Following are 19 T cell receptor beta chains from one sample sequenced in a study of T cell responses to AZD1222 COVID-19 vaccine. The protocol was immunoSEQ multiplex PCR, while the TCRdb copy is restricted to in-frame clones and leaves out a portion. Among around 110,000 clones listed, roughly 93% were seen once. This material consisted of peripheral blood, taken 28 days after the second AZD1222 dose. These TCRs come from an adult who received the AZD1222 COVID-19 vaccine.

The V gene is TRBV30, the J gene TRBJ2-3; 12 positions agree with TRBD2. The CDR3 spans 16 residues. Germline CDR1 reads GTSNPN; CDR2 reads SVGIG (reference sequence). With V trimmed by 3 bases and J by 5 bases, 9 bases remained unmatched. CDR3 nucleotide sequence: TGTGCCTGGAGCGAAGGACTAGCGGGACGCGGAGATACGCAGTATTTT. Translated: CAWSEGLAGRGDTQYF.

This clone is a singleton in its sample. The rearrangement links TRBV6-5 to TRBJ2-6; D assignment may be TRBD1 or TRBD2 (5 bases each). The V end was cut by 0 bases, the J end by 4 bases, with 10 bases between. CDR3 length equals 16 residues. CDR1 is MNHEY and CDR2 is SVGAGI in the germline V gene. The CDR3, as DNA: TGTGCCAGCAGTTACTCGAGTGGGGACGGGGCCAACGTCCTGACTTTC. This translates into CASSYSSGDGANVLTF.

This clone was observed a few times. V and J are TRBV5-1 and TRBJ2-3, with 14 bases aligning to TRBD2. Germline V gene data show CDR1 as SGHRS and CDR2 as YFSETQ. The V segment lost 4 bases and the J segment 4 bases; nucleotides outside the gene matches: 8. This CDR3 contains 17 residues. The CDR3 nucleotides read TGCGCCAGCAGCCCCGGGACTAGCGGGAGAGGCTCAGATACGCAGTATTTT. Protein sequence: CASSPGTSGRGSDTQYF.

V is TRBV30 and J is TRBJ1-2; no firm D call. CDR1 is GTSNPN and CDR2 is SVGIG in the germline V gene (reference sequence). There are 11 residues in the CDR3. Trimming removed 2 bases from V and 10 bases from J, with 11 bases in between. CDR3 residues: CAWSPRRIYTF. CDR3 bases: TGTGCCTGGAGTCCCCGGAGGATCTACACCTTC.

V is TRBV11-3 and J is TRBJ1-5, with D possibly TRBD1 on 5 matching bases. CDR3 size: 15 residues. Germline CDR1 SGHNT, CDR2 YENEEA. Trimming took off 1 base at V and 0 bases at J, with 7 bases between the two ends. The CDR3 region is CASSLAQGSNQPQHF. The DNA for the CDR3 is TGTGCCAGCAGCTTAGCTCAGGGTAGCAATCAGCCCCAGCATTTT.

In this sample, this clone turned up once. This rearrangement joins TRBV7-9 to TRBJ1-5; D call uncertain. Germline V lookup: CDR1 SEHNR, CDR2 FQNEAQ (reference sequence). This CDR3 comprises 16 residues. Trimming shortened V by 1 base and J by 2 bases, and 12 bases separated the two germline ends. CDR3 sequence: CASSLDGPLGNQPQHF. CDR3 DNA: TGTGCCAGCAGCTTAGATGGGCCGTTGGGCAATCAGCCCCAGCATTTT. The full variable domain, completed using reference TRBV7-9 and TRBJ1-5, is DTGVSQNPRHKITKRGQNVTFRCDPISEHNRLYWYRQTLGQGPEFLTYFQNEAQLEKSRLLSDRFSAERPKGSFSTLEIQRTEQGDSAMYLCASSLDGPLGNQPQHFGDGTRLSIL.

The chain carries TRBV19 and TRBJ2-7; a weak D match, TRBD2 (6 bases). This CDR3 is built from 15 residues. Germline values: CDR1 LNHDA, CDR2 SQIVND (reference sequence). V lost 3 bases and J 4 bases, leaving 16 bases between the germline ends. CDR3 amino acids: CASSIQTRGLYEQYF. The CDR3 coding sequence is TGTGCCAGTAGTATCCAGACTAGAGGTTTGTACGAGCAGTACTTC.

The chain uses TRBV3-1 (or the pseudogene TRBV3-2) and TRBJ2-1; no definite D call. CDR1 and CDR2 from the germline V gene are LGHDT and YNNKEL (reference sequence). CDR3 size: 15 residues. The V end was cut by 0 bases, the J end by 9 bases, with 15 bases between. CDR3 coding DNA: TGTGCCAGCAGCCAAGAGCCGTCCGAAGTTAGTGAGCAGTTCTTC. Its protein product is CASSQEPSEVSEQFF.

The chain couples TRBV5-6 to TRBJ2-7; D uncertain. The CDR3 contains 12 residues. V was shortened by 3 bases and J by 0 bases, with 4 bases between the two germline ends. Germline CDR1 reads SGHDT; CDR2 reads YYEEEE. The CDR3 protein is CASSWSSYEQYF. For the CDR3, the DNA is TGTGCCAGCAGCTGGAGCTCCTACGAGCAGTACTTC.

The gene calls are TRBV6-5 and TRBJ2-7; 9 bases match TRBD1. CDR1 and CDR2 from the germline V gene are MNHEY and SVGAGI. V was clipped by 2 bases and J by 5 bases; unmatched bases: 4. CDR3 size: 14 residues. The CDR3 reads CASSYRNRGHEQYF. CDR3 DNA: TGTGCCAGCAGTTACCGAAACAGGGGGCACGAGCAGTACTTC.

The chain couples TRBV3-1 (or the pseudogene TRBV3-2) to TRBJ1-5; D uncertain. The CDR3 length is 13 residues. CDR1 LGHDT and CDR2 YNNKEL come from the germline V gene (reference sequence). Trimming took 1 base from V and 9 from J, leaving 10 bases between them. In DNA, the CDR3 is TGTGCCAGCAGCCAAGGATCAGTAGCGCCCCAGCATTTT. It encodes CASSQGSVAPQHF.

The chain uses TRBV6-5 and TRBJ1-1; D is undetermined. Germline assignment: CDR1 MNHEY and CDR2 SVGAGI. V lost 2 bases and J 0 bases, leaving 13 bases between the germline ends. The CDR3 covers 16 residues. As DNA, the CDR3 is TGTGCCAGCAGTTACCGGTTGGACCGCATGAACACTGAAGCTTTCTTT. Residues: CASSYRLDRMNTEAFF.

The chain joins TRBV10-2 to TRBJ2-7, with 11 bases lining up with TRBD2. Germline assignment: CDR1 WSHSY and CDR2 SAAADI. Germline trimming cut 6 bases from V and 5 bases from J; bases unmatched to any gene: 9. This CDR3 has 15 residues. The CDR3 loop is CASSGTSGPSNEQYF. CDR3 nucleotide sequence: TGCGCCAGCAGCGGGACTAGCGGCCCCTCGAACGAGCAGTACTTC.

This chain connects TRBV28 to TRBJ1-5; a possible D gene is TRBD1 (6 bases). The CDR3 has 14 amino acids. Trimming cost V 7 bases and J 1 base, with 11 bases left between them. Germline V gene data show CDR1 as MDHEN and CDR2 as SYDVKM. This chain's CDR3 is CASTRQGSNQPQHF. The CDR3 DNA reads as TGTGCCAGCACCCGGCAGGGGAGCAATCAGCCCCAGCATTTT.

The genes are TRBV3-1 (or the pseudogene TRBV3-2) and TRBJ1-6, with D possibly TRBD1 on 5 matching bases. Germline loops: CDR1 LGHDT, CDR2 YNNKEL (reference sequence). V shed 1 base and J shed 9 bases, with 16 bases lying between them. This CDR3 has 16 residues. CDR3 residues: CASSQGGRFIGSPLHF. The CDR3 nucleotides are TGTGCCAGCAGCCAAGGGGGCCGATTCATAGGTTCACCCCTCCACTTT.

This clone was found once. The V gene is TRBV18, the J gene TRBJ2-2, with 9 nucleotides matching TRBD1. The germline V gene has CDR1 KGHSH and CDR2 LQKENI. The CDR3 covers 15 residues. J gave up 7 bases and V 2 bases, and 5 bases lay outside the gene matches. In DNA, the CDR3 is TGTGCCAGCTCACCAGAAACAGGGGGCAGCGGGGAGCTGTTTTTT. Its protein is CASSPETGGSGELFF.

The chain combines TRBV29-1 with TRBJ1-5; a weak D match, TRBD1 (6 bases). The V gene lost 6 bases and the J gene lost 5 bases, with 14 bases spanning the gap. The germline V gene encodes CDR1 SQVTM and CDR2 ANQGSEA. CDR3 length: 13 residues. The CDR3 sequence: CSVQGQQDQPQHF. CDR3 coding DNA: TGCAGCGTCCAAGGACAGCAAGATCAGCCCCAGCATTTT. Full variable domain (remainder filled in from reference TRBV29-1 and TRBJ1-5): SAVISQKPSRDICQRGTSLTIQCQVDSQVTMMFWYRQQPGQSLTLIATANQGSEATYESGFVIDKFPISRPNLTFSTLTVSNMSPEDSSIYLCSVQGQQDQPQHFGDGTRLSIL.

This clone was recorded only once. The rearrangement joins TRBV24-1 to TRBJ2-2; 8 bases agree with TRBD1. The CDR3 spans 16 residues. J was trimmed by 5 bases and V by 6 bases; bases with no gene match: 10. The germline V gene encodes CDR1 KGHDR and CDR2 SFDVKD. The CDR3 DNA sequence: TGTGCCACCAGTTTCGGGACAGGTCTGGGGACCGGGGAGCTGTTTTTT. This codes for CATSFGTGLGTGELFF.

The chain is built from TRBV19 and TRBJ1-2; perhaps TRBD1 as D (5 bases). The CDR3 sequence is 14 residues long. Germline CDR1 LNHDA, CDR2 SQIVND (reference sequence). The germline V and J ends were trimmed by 7 bases and 1 base, with 13 bases remaining between them. The CDR3 here is CASMVDSRNYGYTF. The CDR3 coding sequence is TGTGCCAGTATGGTAGACAGCCGTAACTATGGCTACACCTTC.